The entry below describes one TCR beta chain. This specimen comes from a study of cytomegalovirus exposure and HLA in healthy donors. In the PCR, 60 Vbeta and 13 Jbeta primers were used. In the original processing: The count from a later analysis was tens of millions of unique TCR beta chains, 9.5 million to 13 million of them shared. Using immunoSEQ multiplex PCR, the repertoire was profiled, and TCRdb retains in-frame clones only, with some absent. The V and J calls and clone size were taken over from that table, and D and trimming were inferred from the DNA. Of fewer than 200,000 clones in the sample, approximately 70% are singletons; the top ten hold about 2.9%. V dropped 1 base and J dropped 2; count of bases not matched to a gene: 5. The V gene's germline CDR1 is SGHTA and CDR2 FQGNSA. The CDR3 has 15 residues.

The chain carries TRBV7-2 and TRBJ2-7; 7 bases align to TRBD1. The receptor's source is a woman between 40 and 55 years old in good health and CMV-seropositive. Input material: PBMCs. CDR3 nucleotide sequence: TGTGCCAGCAGCTTAGGGTTGACAGGGACCTACGAGCAGTACTTC. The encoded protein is CASSLGLTGTYEQYF. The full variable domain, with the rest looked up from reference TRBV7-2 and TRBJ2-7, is GAGVSQSPSNKVTEKGKDVELRCDPISGHTALYWYRQSLGQGLEFLIYFQGNSAPDKSGLPSDRFSAERTGGSVSTLTIQRTQQEDSAVYLCASSLGLTGTYEQYFGPGTRLTVT.